The 7 T cell receptor beta chains presented below share a single source sample, sequenced in a study of response to subunit inactivated influenza vaccine. TCRdb reprocessed the RT-PCR reads via MiXCR and lists one record per CDR3 protein. The table lists 550,000 to 800,000 distinct CDR3 sequences, approximately 13% of them singletons. The sequences come from PBMCs from blood, collected less than 15 days before vaccination. The receptors here all came from a man over 45 who received an inactivated influenza vaccine.

This rearrangement joins TRBV5-1 to TRBJ1-2; D possibly corresponds to TRBD1 (6 bases). The germline V gene has CDR1 SGHRS and CDR2 YFSETQ. V lost 1 base and J lost 8, with 21 bases in between. This CDR3 spans 16 amino acids. CDR3 coding DNA: TGCGCCAGCAGCTTGATTGCAGGGGCCCTCGACGGAGGCTACACCTTC. As protein: CASSLIAGALDGGYTF.

This clonotype has a handful of counts. This sequence joins TRBV7-9 and TRBJ2-7; D unresolved. There are 11 residues in the CDR3. Germline V CDR1 and CDR2: SEHNR, FQNEAQ (reference sequence). V was clipped by 8 bases and J by 5 bases, with 10 bases between them. Here the CDR3 DNA reads TGTGCCAGCGCGACAAAAGACGAGCAGTACTTC. It is translated as CASATKDEQYF. Filled out from reference TRBV7-9 and TRBJ2-7, the complete variable domain reads DTGVSQNPRHKITKRGQNVTFRCDPISEHNRLYWYRQTLGQGPEFLTYFQNEAQLEKSRLLSDRFSAERPKGSFSTLEIQRTEQGDSAMYLCASATKDEQYFGPGTRLTVT.

The gene calls are TRBV9 and TRBJ1-1; no firm D call. The CDR3 is 14 residues long. Germline assignment: CDR1 SGDLS and CDR2 YYNGEE. V dropped 4 bases and J dropped 3 bases, with 13 bases sitting between them. CDR3 sequence reads: CASSSLERDTEAFF. CDR3 nucleotide sequence: TGTGCCAGCAGCTCCCTGGAGAGGGACACTGAAGCTTTCTTT.

This clonotype appeared a few times. This chain links TRBV20-1 with TRBJ2-3; TRBD1 might be the D (6 bases). Germline V lookup: CDR1 DFQATT, CDR2 SNEGSKA (reference sequence). This CDR3 is 15 amino acids long. Trimming removed 3 bases from V and 2 bases from J, with 15 bases in between. This CDR3 is CSARPLGHDTDTQYF. CDR3 nucleotide sequence: TGCAGTGCTAGGCCTCTGGGACACGACACAGATACGCAGTATTTT.

The table lists this clonotype with a count of one. V is TRBV16 and J is TRBJ2-7, with 9 bases fitting TRBD2. V trimming: 4 bases; J trimming: 6 bases; junction bases outside the gene matches: 4. The germline V gene has CDR1 KGHSY and CDR2 FQNENV. The CDR3 totals 13 residues. The DNA of the CDR3 is TGTGCCAGCAGCCCATCTAGCGGGGTCGAGCAGTACTTC. Amino acids: CASSPSSGVEQYF.

The chain has TRBV6-5 and TRBJ2-1; TRBD2 aligns across 8 bases. This CDR3 comprises 17 residues. The germline V gene has CDR1 MNHEY and CDR2 SVGAGI. Losses at the gene ends were 0 bases for V and 2 bases for J; bases not matched to a gene: 6. The CDR3 bases are TGTGCCAGCAGTTACTCAGGCCAGCGGGAGACCTACAATGAGCAGTTCTTC. It specifies CASSYSGQRETYNEQFF.

This clonotype was detected only a few times. The rearrangement links TRBV20-1 to TRBJ2-1; maybe TRBD2 (5 bases). This CDR3 spans 14 amino acids. Trimming stripped 2 bases from V and 0 bases from J, with 8 bases between. CDR1 is DFQATT, CDR2 SNEGSKA, per germline (reference sequence). This CDR3 reads CSARQLVSYNEQFF. In DNA, the CDR3 is TGCAGTGCTAGACAACTAGTCTCCTACAATGAGCAGTTCTTC.